This T cell receptor beta chain was documented in a study of identical twins. Germline V gene sequence: CDR1 SNHLY, CDR2 FYNNEI. V lost 4 bases, J lost 0 bases, and 13 bases lay in between. The CDR3 sequence is 16 residues long. The study, taken as a whole, reports: The presence of invariant MAIT and iNKT cells could partly confound analyses of zero-insertion sequences. The abundant beta clonotypes from cord blood had fewer insertions, and memory repertoires had none of this.

MiXCR, applied by TCRdb to the 5' RACE reads, yields one record per CDR3 protein. The repertoire holds 200,000 to 300,000 distinct CDR3 sequences, with approximately 6.8% as singletons. About this clonotype itself: Its antigen is unknown.

These same records also appear under a second study, on yellow fever vaccine responses in identical twins.

The sample taken for sequencing was CD8+ T cells sorted from blood. The TCR sequence derives from a woman aged 18-29 years in good health. The V call is TRBV2, the J call TRBJ2-1; D call uncertain. The DNA of the CDR3 is TGTGCCAGCAGTGTTGGAGCTGACAACTCCTACAATGAGCAGTTCTTC. It yields the protein CASSVGADNSYNEQFF.